A single count supports the clone carrying this T cell receptor (beta chain). Its specificity is unknown. The sample belongs to a study of cytomegalovirus exposure and HLA in healthy donors. Study-wide results and caveats: Per a later analysis, under 20,000 TCR beta sequences showed association with HLA alleles at 0.05 false discovery rate. Reportedly, HLA-A and HLA-B alleles of most subjects were accurately predicted from TCR beta.

With V trimmed by 5 bases and J by 0 bases, 10 bases remained unmatched. CDR1 is LNHDA and CDR2 is SQIVND in the germline V gene (reference sequence). The CDR3 has 17 amino acids. The PCR ran on 60 Vbeta and 13 Jbeta primers. This table comes from immunoSEQ multiplex PCR, and its TCRdb copy is limited to in-frame clones, with some not included. The repertoire consists of about 96,000 clones, with approximately 75% occurring once and the leading ten covering about 14%. Sequences were obtained from PBMCs. The rearrangement links TRBV19 to TRBJ1-5; TRBD1 matches 7 bases. This clonotype originated in a woman in her sixties or seventies in good health and CMV-seropositive. The CDR3 loop is CASSFRQGPYSNQPQHF. The CDR3 DNA reads TGTGCCAGTAGTTTTCGACAGGGCCCCTATAGCAATCAGCCCCAGCATTTT.